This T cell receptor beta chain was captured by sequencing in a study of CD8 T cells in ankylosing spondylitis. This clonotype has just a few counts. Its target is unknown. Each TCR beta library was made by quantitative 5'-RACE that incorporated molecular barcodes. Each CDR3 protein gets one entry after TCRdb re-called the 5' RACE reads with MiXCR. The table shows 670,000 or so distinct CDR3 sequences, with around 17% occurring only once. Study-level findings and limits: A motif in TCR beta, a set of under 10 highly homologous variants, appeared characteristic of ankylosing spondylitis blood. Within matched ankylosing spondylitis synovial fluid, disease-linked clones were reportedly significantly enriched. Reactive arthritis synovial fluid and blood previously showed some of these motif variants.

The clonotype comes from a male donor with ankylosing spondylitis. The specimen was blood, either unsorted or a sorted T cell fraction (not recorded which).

The CDR3 region is CASSPVEDSGSGRETQYF. For the CDR3, the DNA is TGTGCCAGCAGCCCCGTAGAGGATAGCGGGAGTGGACGGGAGACCCAGTACTTC. The J gene is TRBJ2-5, the V gene TRBV11-2; TRBD2 aligns across 9 bases. The CDR3 has 18 residues. V lost 5 bases and J lost 5; bases outside the gene matches: 18. Germline assignment: CDR1 SGHAT and CDR2 FQNNGV.